Listed here is a single T cell receptor beta chain. The V segment lost 4 bases and the J segment 3 bases; nucleotides outside the gene matches: 16. CDR3 length: 17 amino acids. Germline assignment: CDR1 SGHDT and CDR2 YYEEEE. Measured with immunoSEQ multiplex PCR; TCRdb has only the in-frame clones, and not every one. Among around 53,000 clones listed, approximately 84% were seen once. The sample is drawn from a study of PD-L1 blockade in urothelial cancer. The TCR originated in a man aged 35-49 years with urothelial cancer. The genes are TRBV5-6 and TRBJ2-7; 7 nucleotides align to TRBD2. The starting material was PBMCs, obtained around atezolizumab (anti-PD-L1) treatment. CDR3 region: CASSTPPRTSRLYEQYF. CDR3 in DNA: TGTGCCAGCAGCACACCGCCCAGGACTAGTCGACTCTACGAGCAGTACTTC.